This T cell receptor (beta chain) derives from a study of T cell repertoires in cytomegalovirus infection. V trimming: 0 bases; J trimming: 5 bases; junction bases outside the gene matches: 5. The germline CDR1 and CDR2 sequences are LNHDA and SQIVND (reference sequence). The CDR3 loop spans 18 amino acids. TCRdb processed the reads anew with MiXCR; each CDR3 protein has one entry. Of fewer than 850,000 distinct CDR3 sequences in the sample, 25% to 30% were seen once. About this clonotype: Its antigen is not identified.

The clonotype originates from a human donor in good health (CMV status not recorded). Some clones in this sample may be carry-over from other donors' samples. The sample consisted of cultured CD8+ T cells from PBMCs, taken from culture after CMV antigen stimulation. The chain combines TRBV19 with TRBJ2-2, with TRBD2 matching 14 bases. CDR3 coding DNA: TGTGCCAGTAGTATAGACGGGACTAGCGGGGGAGGAACCGGGGAGCTGTTTTTT. This encodes CASSIDGTSGGGTGELFF.